Included here is one TCR beta chain sequence, with context. Unique molecular identifiers were built into the TCRbeta library. Each CDR3 protein gets one entry after TCRdb re-called the PCR reads with MiXCR. Of 600,000 to 700,000 distinct CDR3 sequences listed, roughly 17% are singletons. The V and J ends lost 0 bases and 2 bases respectively, with 13 bases between them. Germline values: CDR1 SGHTS, CDR2 YDEGEE. CDR3 length equals 16 residues. The data originate from a study of T-cell reconstitution after alpha-beta-depleted transplantation in children. Sequenced material: PBMCs from the stem cell graft donor, taken from the stem cell graft. The receptor was derived from a human donor who donated a stem cell graft to a child with acute myeloid leukemia. This chain joins TRBV5-8 and TRBJ2-3; D uncertain. CDR3 loop: CASSLDWGPPTDTQYF. The CDR3 DNA is TGTGCCAGCAGCTTGGATTGGGGTCCCCCCACAGATACGCAGTATTTT.